A single TCR beta chain is shown here with its context. The entry originates in a study of T cell clones after liver transplantation. Study in general: Apart from a few HCV-positive recipients, transplants were for non-autoimmune, non-viral reasons. At least one year of complete immunosuppression withdrawal without enzymes over twice normal defined tolerance.

This CDR3 has 16 amino acids. The germline V gene has CDR1 SGHTA and CDR2 FQGNSA. The V and J ends lost 4 bases and 5 bases, in that order; junction bases with no gene match: 6. Thawed unstimulated PBMCs were FACS-sorted by CD3, CD4 and CD8 into two populations. Produced via immunoSEQ multiplex PCR; TCRdb's table is partial and in-frame only. The table has tens of thousands of clones, less than 85% seen once. Sequenced here: CD4+ T cells from blood, sampled at the 22-month timepoint. The receptor was derived from a human patient who received a liver transplant. Some T cells may possibly be graft donor cells. The chain combines TRBV7-2 with TRBJ2-5; 14 nucleotides match TRBD2. This CDR3 reads CASSWTSGGREETQYF. The DNA for the CDR3 is TGTGCCAGCAGCTGGACTAGCGGGGGGCGGGAGGAGACCCAGTACTTC.